The 26 T cell receptor beta chains given below trace back to one sample, sequenced in a study of identical twins. TCRdb redid the calling of the 5' RACE reads with MiXCR, one entry per CDR3 protein. The repertoire holds 1,800,000 or so distinct CDR3 sequences, with under 35% as singletons. The material sequenced was cord blood. These receptors all come from a newborn girl in good health.

The DNA for the CDR3 is TGTGCCAGCAGTTTATCGGTACCAGATACGCAGTATTTT. This sequence encodes CASSLSVPDTQYF. V and J are TRBV28 and TRBJ2-3; D call uncertain. Per the germline V gene, CDR1 is MDHEN and CDR2 is SYDVKM. V was clipped by 1 base and J by 4 bases, with 6 bases between them. This CDR3 is 13 amino acids long.

The chain combines TRBV10-3 with TRBJ2-3, with D possibly TRBD1 on 5 matching bases. CDR1 and CDR2 from the germline V gene are ENHRY and SYGVKD. The V gene lost 3 bases and the J gene lost 0 bases, with 10 bases spanning the gap. The CDR3 runs 15 residues. CDR3 coding DNA: TGTGCCATCAGTGACGGCAGGGATAGCACAGATACGCAGTATTTT. It encodes CAISDGRDSTDTQYF.

This clonotype was detected only a few times. V gene TRBV28 combines with J gene TRBJ2-3, with D possibly TRBD1 on 5 matching bases. V lost 6 bases and J 8 bases, leaving 12 bases between the germline ends. From germline, CDR1 is MDHEN and CDR2 SYDVKM. The CDR3 has 12 residues. Here the CDR3 reads CASSLGHFTQYF. The CDR3 DNA sequence: TGTGCCAGCAGCCTAGGACATTTTACGCAGTATTTT.

This clonotype was detected only a few times. The chain couples TRBV20-1 to TRBJ2-5, with D uncertain. The DNA end lines up better with TRBJ2-7; the J call may be wrong. Germline V gives CDR1 DFQATT, CDR2 SNEGSKA (reference sequence). The CDR3 spans 14 residues. The CDR3: CSATGQLAPGEQYF. CDR3 bases: TGCAGTGCTACGGGCCAGCTTGCGCCCGGCGAGCAGTACTTC.

The sample holds a few counts of this clonotype. The chain couples TRBV24-1 to TRBJ2-1; 8 positions agree with TRBD1. V gave up 0 bases and J gave up 2 bases; unmatched junction bases: 5. Germline loops: CDR1 KGHDR, CDR2 SFDVKD. This CDR3 region has 17 residues. This chain's CDR3 is CATSDLLPDRAYNEQFF. The CDR3 nucleotides are TGTGCCACCAGTGATTTGCTACCGGACAGGGCCTACAATGAGCAGTTCTTC.

This chain links TRBV20-1 with TRBJ1-6; 11 positions agree with TRBD1. The V gene's germline CDR1 is DFQATT and CDR2 SNEGSKA (reference sequence). The CDR3 sequence is 12 residues long. CDR3 region: CRVDRGQSPLHF. The CDR3 DNA is TGCAGAGTGGACAGGGGGCAATCACCCCTCCACTTT.

The rearrangement links TRBV30 to TRBJ1-1, with TRBD1 as a possible D gene (5 bases). This CDR3 is 16 amino acids long. Between the trimmed V and J ends, which lost 0 bases and 0 bases, there was a span of 14 bases. The germline gives CDR1 GTSNPN, CDR2 SVGIG (reference sequence). The CDR3 protein is CAWSVRSGLLNTEAFF. The CDR3 DNA reads as TGTGCCTGGAGTGTACGGTCAGGGCTGTTGAACACTGAAGCTTTCTTT.

This clonotype has only a few counts. The CDR3 DNA reads TGCAGTGCTAGATCCGGGACAGGGGCTAGTGGAGGGGCTTTCTTT. Its protein product is CSARSGTGASGGAFF. The chain carries TRBV20-1 and TRBJ1-1, with 10 bases fitting TRBD1. The CDR3 loop spans 15 amino acids. Germline V lookup: CDR1 DFQATT, CDR2 SNEGSKA (reference sequence). The ends lost 2 bases at V and 11 bases at J; junction bases unmatched: 14.

This rearrangement joins TRBV14 to TRBJ2-2, with 13 positions matching TRBD2. The CDR3 length is 16 residues. Trimming removed 8 bases from V and 5 bases from J; junction bases left unmatched: 8. The V gene's germline CDR1 is SGHDN and CDR2 FVKESK. The CDR3 bases are TGTGCCAGCGGACCAGGGACTAGCGGGGTAACCGGGGAGCTGTTTTTT. It is translated as CASGPGTSGVTGELFF.

The chain joins TRBV9 to TRBJ2-7; unclear D gene. Trimming pared 0 bases from V and 7 bases from J, leaving 14 bases between. This CDR3 is 14 amino acids long. CDR1 and CDR2 (germline): SGDLS, YYNGEE. As DNA, the CDR3 is TGTGCCAGCAGCGTAGACACGAACCGTGGTGAGCAGTACTTC. This encodes CASSVDTNRGEQYF. The whole variable domain, filled in from reference TRBV9 and TRBJ2-7, reads DSGVTQTPKHLITATGQRVTLRCSPRSGDLSVYWYQQSLDQGLQFLIQYYNGEERAKGNILERFSAQQFPDLHSELNLSSLELGDSALYFCASSVDTNRGEQYFGPGTRLTVT.

This clonotype was observed at least ten times. The chain employs TRBV11-2 and TRBJ2-3; TRBD2 matches at 9 bases. The CDR3 length is 15 residues. The junction had 8 bases not matched to a gene; V was cut back by 3 bases and J by 7 bases. CDR1 is SGHAT and CDR2 is FQNNGV in the germline V gene. CDR3 in DNA: TGTGCCAGCAGCTTCGGTACTAGCGGGTATTATACGCAGTATTTT. Its translation: CASSFGTSGYYTQYF.

This clonotype has more than one count but fewer than ten. The CDR3 coding sequence is TGTGCCAGCAGTTTTTTCGGGGGCGGTGATTCACCCCTCCACTTT. It yields the protein CASSFFGGGDSPLHF. This chain connects TRBV28 to TRBJ1-6; weak D call: TRBD1 (6 bases). This CDR3 contains 15 residues. The ends were cut back, 3 bases at V and 8 bases at J, with 14 bases in the middle. CDR1 is MDHEN, CDR2 SYDVKM, per germline. Full variable domain (rest looked up from reference TRBV28 and TRBJ1-6): DVKVTQSSRYLVKRTGEKVFLECVQDMDHENMFWYRQDPGLGLRLIYFSYDVKMKEKGDIPEGYSVSREKKERFSLILESASTNQTSMYLCASSFFGGGDSPLHFGNGTRLTVT.

CDR3 protein: CASSLTSGRSNEQFF. CDR3 bases: TGTGCCAGCAGTTTAACTAGCGGGAGATCCAATGAGCAGTTCTTC. The rearrangement uses TRBV28 and TRBJ2-1; TRBD2 aligns across 11 bases. The CDR3 is 15 residues long. CDR1 is MDHEN and CDR2 is SYDVKM in the germline V gene. V lost 2 bases to trimming and J lost 6 bases; unmatched junction nucleotides: 3.

The V and J genes are TRBV4-1 and TRBJ1-1, with 7 bases identical to TRBD1. The CDR3 spans 14 residues. The V segment lost 0 bases and the J segment 11 bases; nucleotides outside the gene matches: 9. The V gene's germline CDR1 is MGHRA and CDR2 YSYEKL. CDR3 nucleotide sequence: TGCGCCAGCAGCCAAGATGGGACAGCCCGGGGGGCTTTCTTT. Amino acids: CASSQDGTARGAFF.

This clonotype was found a few times. The J gene is TRBJ2-3, the V gene TRBV29-1; D is unresolved. Germline V lookup: CDR1 SQVTM, CDR2 ANQGSEA. The CDR3 sequence is 12 residues long. Trimming removed 4 bases at V and 4 bases at J, with 9 bases between. CDR3 protein: CSVGLVPDTQYF. The CDR3 coding sequence is TGCAGCGTTGGCCTAGTACCAGATACGCAGTATTTT.

This clonotype was recorded a few times. V is TRBV29-1 and J is TRBJ1-2, with D possibly TRBD1 on 5 matching bases. In germline, CDR1 is SQVTM, CDR2 ANQGSEA. V was shortened by 6 bases and J by 0 bases, with 11 bases between the two germline ends. CDR3 length: 13 residues. The CDR3 sequence: CSVRDLANYGYTF. CDR3 coding DNA: TGCAGCGTCCGGGACCTAGCTAACTATGGCTACACCTTC.

This clonotype was seen at least ten times. The chain carries TRBV29-1 and TRBJ2-1; D call uncertain. CDR1 and CDR2 (germline): SQVTM, ANQGSEA. This CDR3 is built from 15 residues. V was clipped by 3 bases and J by 4 bases, with 16 bases between them. DNA for the CDR3: TGCAGCGTTGAGCCACCTAGGACGGATTACAATGAGCAGTTCTTC. Its protein product is CSVEPPRTDYNEQFF.

V and J are TRBV5-1 and TRBJ1-1; D gene ambiguous. Germline V lookup: CDR1 SGHRS, CDR2 YFSETQ. CDR3 size: 14 residues. Trimming stripped 3 bases from V and 3 bases from J, with 12 bases between. Written as DNA, the CDR3 is TGCGCCAGCAGCTCGGACGCACAGCACACTGAAGCTTTCTTT. Protein sequence: CASSSDAQHTEAFF.

V gene TRBV25-1 combines with J gene TRBJ2-7; TRBD1 aligns across 8 bases. J was trimmed by 7 bases and V by 7 bases; bases with no gene match: 15. This CDR3 region has 15 residues. Germline V lookup: CDR1 MGHDK, CDR2 SYGVNS. The CDR3: CASMDAGGEYNEQYF. CDR3 in DNA: TGTGCCAGCATGGACGCAGGGGGCGAATACAATGAGCAGTACTTC.

The chain combines TRBV12-3 or TRBV12-4 with TRBJ2-1; D is perhaps TRBD1 or TRBD2 (6 bases each). The CDR3 runs 13 residues. The germline V and J ends were trimmed by 11 bases and 6 bases, with 17 bases remaining between them. CDR3 loop: CASCLGGSNEQFF. In nucleotides, the CDR3 is TGTGCCTCCTGCTTAGGGGGGAGCAATGAGCAGTTCTTC.

This clonotype was recorded at least ten times. The V and J genes are TRBV6-2 or TRBV6-3 and TRBJ2-7, with D possibly called TRBD1 or TRBD2 (5 bases each). Trimming removed 5 bases at V and 7 bases at J, with 15 bases between. The CDR3 loop spans 13 amino acids. Looked up from germline, CDR1 is MNHEY and CDR2 is SVGEGT. CDR3 protein: CASSRDPSREQYF. In DNA, the CDR3 is TGTGCCAGCAGTCGGGACCCATCTCGGGAGCAGTACTTC.

In this sample, this clonotype turned up once. CDR3 nucleotides: TGTGCCAGCGTAAATTGGGGACAGTACGAGCAGTACTTC. This codes for CASVNWGQYEQYF. The J gene is TRBJ2-7, the V gene TRBV28; 7 bases are a match to TRBD1. The germline V gene encodes CDR1 MDHEN and CDR2 SYDVKM. V trimming: 8 bases; J trimming: 4 bases; junction bases outside the gene matches: 8. The length of the CDR3 is 13 residues.

This clonotype appeared a few times. The chain recombines TRBV6-5 with TRBJ2-7; the D gene could be TRBD1 or TRBD2 (5 bases each). Trimming removed 6 bases from V and 4 bases from J, with 19 bases in between. CDR1 MNHEY and CDR2 SVGAGI come from the germline V gene. The CDR3 has 15 amino acids. The CDR3 DNA follows: TGTGCCAGCAGCTCTAACCGGGACGGGGAGTACGAGCAGTACTTC. Its protein is CASSSNRDGEYEQYF.

This chain joins TRBV2 and TRBJ2-4; D possibly matches TRBD1 or TRBD2 (5 bases each). The CDR3 totals 13 residues. From germline, CDR1 is SNHLY and CDR2 FYNNEI. V dropped 3 bases and J dropped 4 bases, with 7 bases sitting between them. The CDR3, as DNA: TGTGCCAGCAGTGATTGGGGGAAAAACATTCAGTACTTC. Its protein product is CASSDWGKNIQYF.

The sample holds a few counts of this clonotype. This chain connects TRBV3-1 to TRBJ2-5; TRBD1 aligns across 9 bases. Judging by the DNA end, TRBJ2-7 fits better; the J call may be wrong. The germline V gene has CDR1 LGHDT and CDR2 YNNKEL (reference sequence). This CDR3 has 15 amino acids. The CDR3 nucleotides are TGTGCCAGCAGCCGCGGGGGACAGGGAAAGCCCGAGCAGTACTTC. Its protein is CASSRGGQGKPEQYF.

CDR3 sequence reads: CASSPWTGSGYEQYF. CDR3 DNA sequence: TGTGCCAGCAGCCCTTGGACAGGTTCGGGCTACGAGCAGTACTTC. The V gene is TRBV7-2, the J gene TRBJ2-7; 7 bases fit TRBD1. Germline CDR1 SGHTA, CDR2 FQGNSA. J lost 3 bases, V lost 5 bases, and 10 bases had no gene match. CDR3 length equals 15 residues.